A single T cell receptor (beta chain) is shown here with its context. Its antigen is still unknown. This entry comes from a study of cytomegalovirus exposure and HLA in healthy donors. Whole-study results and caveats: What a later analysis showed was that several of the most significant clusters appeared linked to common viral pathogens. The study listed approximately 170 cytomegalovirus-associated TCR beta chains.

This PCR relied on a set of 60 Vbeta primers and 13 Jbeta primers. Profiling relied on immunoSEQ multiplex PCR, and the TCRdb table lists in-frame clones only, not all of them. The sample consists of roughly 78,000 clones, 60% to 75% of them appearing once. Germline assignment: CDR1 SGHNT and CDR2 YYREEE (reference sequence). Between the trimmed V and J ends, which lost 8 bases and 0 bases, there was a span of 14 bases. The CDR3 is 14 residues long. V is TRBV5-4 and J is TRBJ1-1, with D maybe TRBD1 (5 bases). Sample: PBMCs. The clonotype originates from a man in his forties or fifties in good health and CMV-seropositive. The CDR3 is CASSDSRMNTEAFF. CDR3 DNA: TGTGCCAGTTCCGACAGTAGGATGAACACTGAAGCTTTCTTT. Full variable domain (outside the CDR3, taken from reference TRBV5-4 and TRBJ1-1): ETGVTQSPTHLIKTRGQQVTLRCSSQSGHNTVSWYQQALGQGPQFIFQYYREEENGRGNFPPRFSGLQFPNYSSELNVNALELDDSALYLCASSDSRMNTEAFFGQGTRLTVV.